The 30 T cell receptor beta chains below all came from one sample that was sequenced in a study of blood T cell repertoires in COVID-19. The table came from immunoSEQ multiplex PCR; TCRdb's copy has only in-frame clones and leaves some out. This sample has 120,000 to 150,000 clones, with 84% found just once. Sequenced sample: peripheral blood. Every receptor here comes from a human donor in a cohort sampled during active COVID-19.

The chain recombines TRBV19 with TRBJ2-5; TRBD1 aligns across 11 bases. This CDR3 is 13 amino acids long. V trimming: 8 bases; J trimming: 5 bases; junction bases outside the gene matches: 4. CDR1 is LNHDA and CDR2 is SQIVND in the germline V gene (reference sequence). CDR3 region: CASGTGGGETQYF. The CDR3 nucleotides read TGTGCCAGTGGGACAGGGGGAGGGGAGACCCAGTACTTC.

The V gene is TRBV4-2, the J gene TRBJ2-7; D might be TRBD1 (6 bases). V lost 0 bases and J 2 bases, leaving 14 bases between the germline ends. The germline V gene has CDR1 LGHNA and CDR2 YNFKEQ. This CDR3 has 16 residues. DNA for the CDR3: TGTGCCAGCAGCCAAGATCTCGGGACATCACCCTACGAGCAGTACTTC. It yields the protein CASSQDLGTSPYEQYF.

This chain joins TRBV19 and TRBJ1-2; 8 bases align to TRBD1. The CDR3 length is 13 residues. Germline trimming cut 9 bases from V and 4 bases from J; bases unmatched to any gene: 7. Germline CDR1 and CDR2: LNHDA and SQIVND (reference sequence). This chain's CDR3 is CASSSGGAYGYTF. CDR3 DNA sequence: TGTGCCAGCTCATCAGGGGGCGCCTATGGCTACACCTTC.

The V call is TRBV2, the J call TRBJ1-5, with 10 bases fitting TRBD1. The V gene end was trimmed by 7 bases and the J gene end by 7 bases; junction bases not matched to a gene: 7. CDR3 length: 14 residues. CDR1 is SNHLY and CDR2 is FYNNEI in the germline V gene. For the CDR3, the DNA is TGTGCCAGCACTGGGTGGGACAGGGGACAGCCCCAGCATTTT. It yields the protein CASTGWDRGQPQHF.

The rearrangement links TRBV7-8 to TRBJ2-3; 12 nucleotides line up with TRBD2. With V trimmed by 0 bases and J by 5 bases, 3 bases remained unmatched. This CDR3 has 16 residues. Germline V lookup: CDR1 SGHVS, CDR2 FQNEAQ. Written as DNA, the CDR3 is TGTGCCAGCAGCTTAGCGAGGGGACTAGCGGGAGATACGCAGTATTTT. Its protein is CASSLARGLAGDTQYF.

This chain connects TRBV6-5 to TRBJ2-5; 12 bases match TRBD2. V shed 7 bases, J shed 4 bases, and the junction held 7 bases outside the gene matches. Germline assignment: CDR1 MNHEY and CDR2 SVGAGI. The CDR3 loop spans 15 amino acids. CDR3 sequence (DNA): TGTGCCAGCAACCGACTAGCGGGAGTGGGAGAGACCCAGTACTTC. This encodes CASNRLAGVGETQYF.

The chain employs TRBV19 and TRBJ1-5, with 7 bases matching TRBD1. V lost 6 bases, J lost 1 base, and 6 bases stayed unmatched. The CDR3 runs to 15 residues. Germline V gives CDR1 LNHDA, CDR2 SQIVND (reference sequence). The CDR3 sequence is CASSPAQGSNQPQHF. For the CDR3, the DNA is TGTGCCAGTAGCCCTGCACAGGGGAGCAATCAGCCCCAGCATTTT.

This sequence joins TRBV5-1 and TRBJ1-2; TRBD1 aligns across 7 bases. This CDR3 contains 14 residues. V dropped 5 bases and J dropped 6; count of bases not matched to a gene: 10. Germline V gene lookup returns CDR1 SGHRS and CDR2 YFSETQ. The CDR3 loop reads CASRAWQGVDGYTF. In DNA form, the CDR3 reads TGCGCCAGCAGGGCCTGGCAGGGGGTAGATGGCTACACCTTC.

The CDR3 region has the DNA TGTGCCAGCAGTGAGGGGACAGCGCGCAATCAGCCCCAGCATTTT. Translation gives CASSEGTARNQPQHF. The V gene is TRBV2, the J gene TRBJ1-5; 7 nucleotides line up with TRBD1. CDR1 SNHLY and CDR2 FYNNEI come from the germline V gene. Unmatched junction bases numbered 4, after V lost 3 bases and J lost 2 bases. The CDR3 has 15 residues.

The rearrangement uses TRBV3-1 (or the pseudogene TRBV3-2) and TRBJ2-5; 8 bases line up with TRBD2. This CDR3 has 18 residues. V shed 1 base, J shed 2 bases, and the junction held 12 bases outside the gene matches. Per germline, CDR1 LGHDT and CDR2 YNNKEL (reference sequence). In DNA form, the CDR3 reads TGTGCCAGCAGCCAAGTGGCCGCGGGAGGCAGAACACAAGAGACCCAGTACTTC. Translating it yields CASSQVAAGGRTQETQYF.

The chain couples TRBV10-3 to TRBJ1-1; 9 bases are shared with TRBD1. Germline V gene data show CDR1 as ENHRY and CDR2 as SYGVKD. CDR3 size: 17 residues. V was pared by 0 bases and J by 9 bases, with 14 bases of the junction left unmatched. The DNA of the CDR3 is TGTGCCATCAGTGAGTCTGTTTTGAGGACAGGGGCCCTCCAAGCTTTCTTT. Translation gives CAISESVLRTGALQAFF.

Concerning this clone: Other nucleotide sequences from this sample produce the same CDR3. The V and J genes are TRBV7-9 and TRBJ1-3, with D perhaps TRBD1 (6 bases). The germline CDR1 and CDR2 sequences are SEHNR and FQNEAQ (reference sequence). The V and J ends lost 1 base and 3 bases respectively, with 7 bases between them. CDR3 length: 14 amino acids. The CDR3 DNA sequence: TGTGCCAGCAGCTTAGGGGGGCTTGGAAACACCATATATTTT. It specifies CASSLGGLGNTIYF.

The chain employs TRBV21-1 and TRBJ2-7; the table's D call, TRBD2, was not checked against the DNA. TRBV21-1 is a recognized pseudogene. The CDR3 covers 15 residues. The CDR3 loop is CASSALAGPTYEQYV. The CDR3 DNA reads as TGTGCCAGCAGCGCACTAGCGGGCCCTACCTACGAGCAGTACGTC.

The chain has TRBV28 and TRBJ1-3; 11 bases match TRBD1. The CDR3 extends over 14 amino acids. V was clipped by 8 bases and J by 4 bases; unmatched bases: 4. The germline V gene has CDR1 MDHEN and CDR2 SYDVKM. The CDR3 DNA follows: TGTGCCAGCCGGACAGGGGGCCTAGGAAACACCATATATTTT. Its protein product is CASRTGGLGNTIYF.

The chain couples TRBV12-5 to TRBJ2-1; the match to TRBD1 covers 8 bases. V lost 4 bases to trimming and J lost 9 bases; unmatched junction nucleotides: 14. The CDR3 contains 16 residues. Germline CDR1 and CDR2: LGHNT and FRNRAP. The CDR3 nucleotides read TGTGCTAGTGGTTCATGGACAGGGATTTCCTCTGGTGAGCAGTTCTTC. Translation: CASGSWTGISSGEQFF.

The rearrangement links TRBV6-1 to TRBJ2-2; tentative D call: TRBD2 (6 bases). V dropped 4 bases and J dropped 3 bases, with 15 bases sitting between them. Germline V gene lookup returns CDR1 MNHNS and CDR2 SASEGT. This CDR3 contains 16 residues. The CDR3 loop is CASSVTWRVDTGELFF. Here the CDR3 DNA reads TGTGCCAGCAGTGTCACGTGGAGGGTAGACACCGGGGAGCTGTTTTTT.

The rearrangement uses TRBV6-6 and TRBJ1-5; a possible D gene is TRBD1 (5 bases). Looked up from germline, CDR1 is MNHNY and CDR2 is SVGAGI (reference sequence). The CDR3 is 12 residues long. The V and J ends lost 6 bases and 4 bases respectively, with 7 bases between them. DNA for the CDR3: TGTGCCAGCAGCTCAGGGAATCAGCCCCAGCATTTT. Encoded protein: CASSSGNQPQHF.

This chain joins TRBV7-8 and TRBJ1-6; the D gene is possibly TRBD1 (6 bases). The germline CDR1 and CDR2 sequences are SGHVS and FQNEAQ. Trimming left V 7 bases short and J 1 base short, with 17 bases between. This CDR3 is 17 amino acids long. In nucleotides, the CDR3 is TGTGCCAGCACCCTCGGGGGGGCGCGGTCCTATAATTCACCCCTCCACTTT. Protein product: CASTLGGARSYNSPLHF.

The chain links TRBV5-1 to TRBJ2-5; D gene uncertain. The V and J ends lost 0 bases and 1 base respectively, with 7 bases between them. Germline V gene sequence: CDR1 SGHRS, CDR2 YFSETQ. CDR3 length: 14 residues. This chain's CDR3 is CASSLDSLQETQYF. CDR3 DNA: TGCGCCAGCAGCTTGGACTCACTCCAAGAGACCCAGTACTTC. The complete variable domain, with remaining parts taken from reference TRBV5-1 and TRBJ2-5, reads KAGVTQTPRYLIKTRGQQVTLSCSPISGHRSVSWYQQTPGQGLQFLFEYFSETQRNKGNFPGRFSGRQFSNSRSEMNVSTLELGDSALYLCASSLDSLQETQYFGPGTRLLVL.

The chain couples TRBV9 to TRBJ2-7; TRBD1 matches 10 bases. V lost 3 bases, J lost 6 bases, and 15 bases stayed unmatched. The germline V gene has CDR1 SGDLS and CDR2 YYNGEE. The CDR3 runs 17 residues. CDR3 DNA sequence: TGTGCCAGCAGCGCGACCATCACACCGGGACAGGGGCTCGAGCAGTACTTC. Its translation is CASSATITPGQGLEQYF.

V usage is TRBV28 and J usage is TRBJ1-2; D is possibly TRBD1 (6 bases). V gave up 7 bases and J gave up 8 bases, with 17 bases separating them. The CDR3 has 13 amino acids. Germline CDR1 and CDR2: MDHEN and SYDVKM. CDR3 amino acids: CASKGGGSGGYTF. CDR3 DNA sequence: TGTGCCAGCAAAGGGGGGGGGAGTGGCGGCTACACCTTC.

This clone occurred once. This chain links TRBV2 with TRBJ1-6, with 8 nucleotides matching TRBD1. V shed 0 bases, J shed 6 bases, and the junction held 7 bases outside the gene matches. The CDR3 runs to 17 residues. The germline gives CDR1 SNHLY, CDR2 FYNNEI. The DNA for the CDR3 is TGTGCCAGCAGTGAAGCGACAGGGACAGGCAGTAATTCACCCCTCCACTTT. Its translation: CASSEATGTGSNSPLHF.

This clone was observed a handful of times. This chain links TRBV6-5 with TRBJ1-5; a weak D match, TRBD1 (5 bases). V was cut by 5 bases and J by 7 bases, with 15 bases left in between. The CDR3 runs to 14 residues. Germline-derived CDR1 and CDR2 are MNHEY and SVGAGI. In DNA form, the CDR3 reads TGTGCCAGCAGTCCTCAGGGAGGAATCCAGCCCCAGCATTTT. It specifies CASSPQGGIQPQHF.

The rearrangement uses TRBV7-2 and TRBJ2-2, with D possibly TRBD1 on 5 matching bases. This CDR3 has 14 residues. The germline V gene encodes CDR1 SGHTA and CDR2 FQGNSA. Trimming shortened V by 1 base and J by 4 bases, and 7 bases separated the two germline ends. The DNA for the CDR3 is TGTGCCAGCAGCTTAGGTACAGGCACCGGGGAGCTGTTTTTT. Its protein product is CASSLGTGTGELFF.

The CDR3 protein is CASSQVGGEFSYEQYF. DNA of the CDR3: TGTGCCAGCAGCCAAGTTGGAGGGGAATTTTCCTACGAGCAGTACTTC. The chain combines TRBV4-2 with TRBJ2-7, with a possible D match to TRBD2 (6 bases). Trimming shortened V by 1 base and J by 1 base, and 14 bases separated the two germline ends. The germline V gene has CDR1 LGHNA and CDR2 YNFKEQ. CDR3 length equals 16 residues.

CDR3 nucleotides: TGTGCCAGCAGCCAAGAACCCCCCGGTAGGGGGGAGACCCAGTACTTC. Translated, it gives CASSQEPPGRGETQYF. The chain employs TRBV4-2 and TRBJ2-5; weak D call: TRBD1 (6 bases). Germline assignment: CDR1 LGHNA and CDR2 YNFKEQ. This CDR3 has 16 residues. V was trimmed by 0 bases and J by 5 bases, leaving 16 bases between them.

The rearrangement uses TRBV28 and TRBJ1-5; possible D gene TRBD1, 5 bases. From germline, CDR1 is MDHEN and CDR2 SYDVKM. The V end lost 2 bases, the J end lost 2 bases, and 19 bases lay between the germline ends. The CDR3 runs 18 residues. The CDR3 loop is CASSLKGWGGRGNQPQHF. The CDR3 DNA is TGTGCCAGCAGTTTAAAGGGCTGGGGCGGTCGGGGCAATCAGCCCCAGCATTTT.

The rearrangement joins TRBV2 to TRBJ1-4, with 7 bases that match TRBD1. Trimming removed 6 bases from V and 6 bases from J; junction bases left unmatched: 10. CDR1 is SNHLY and CDR2 is FYNNEI in the germline V gene. CDR3 length equals 15 residues. The CDR3 protein is CASRVTGNGDEKLFF. The CDR3 DNA follows: TGTGCCAGCAGGGTGACAGGGAATGGGGATGAAAAACTGTTTTTT.

The chain joins TRBV3-1 (or the pseudogene TRBV3-2) to TRBJ2-5; D gene uncertain. Per the germline V gene, CDR1 is LGHDT and CDR2 is YNNKEL (reference sequence). The V end was cut by 4 bases, the J end by 2 bases, with 2 bases between. CDR3 length: 11 amino acids. Here the CDR3 reads CASSLQETQYF. The CDR3 region has the DNA TGTGCCAGCAGCCTACAAGAGACCCAGTACTTC.

This clone has only a few counts. The chain carries TRBV11-2 and TRBJ2-3; the match to TRBD2 covers 9 bases. This CDR3 comprises 13 residues. The germline gives CDR1 SGHAT, CDR2 FQNNGV. Trimming cost V 5 bases and J 6 bases; bases outside gene matches: 3. CDR3 in amino acids: CASSLAGRDTQYF. As DNA, the CDR3 is TGTGCCAGCAGCCTAGCGGGAAGGGATACGCAGTATTTT.